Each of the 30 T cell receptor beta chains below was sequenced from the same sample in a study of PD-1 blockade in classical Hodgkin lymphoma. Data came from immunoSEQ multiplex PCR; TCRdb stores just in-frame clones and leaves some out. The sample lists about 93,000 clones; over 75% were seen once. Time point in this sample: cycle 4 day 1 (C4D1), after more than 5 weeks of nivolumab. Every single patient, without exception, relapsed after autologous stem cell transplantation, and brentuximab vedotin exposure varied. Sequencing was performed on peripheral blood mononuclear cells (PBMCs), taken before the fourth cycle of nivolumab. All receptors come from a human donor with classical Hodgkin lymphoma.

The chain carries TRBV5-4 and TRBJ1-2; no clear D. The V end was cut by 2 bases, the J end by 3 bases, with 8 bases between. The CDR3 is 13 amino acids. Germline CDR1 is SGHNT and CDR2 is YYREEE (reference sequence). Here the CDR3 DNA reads TGTGCCAGCAGCTTTCAGGACTACTATGGCTACACCTTC. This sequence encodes CASSFQDYYGYTF.

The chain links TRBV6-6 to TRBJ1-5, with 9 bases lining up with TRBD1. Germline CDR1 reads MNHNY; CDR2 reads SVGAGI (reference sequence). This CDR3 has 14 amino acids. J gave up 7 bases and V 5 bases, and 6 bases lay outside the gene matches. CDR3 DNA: TGTGCCAGCAGTCCCGGGACAGGGCGCCAGCCCCAGCATTTT. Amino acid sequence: CASSPGTGRQPQHF.

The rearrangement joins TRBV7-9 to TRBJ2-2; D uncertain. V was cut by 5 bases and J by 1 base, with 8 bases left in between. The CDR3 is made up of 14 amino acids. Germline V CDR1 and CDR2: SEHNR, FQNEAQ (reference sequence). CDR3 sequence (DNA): TGTGCCAGCAGCCCAACTATGAACACCGGGGAGCTGTTTTTT. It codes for CASSPTMNTGELFF.

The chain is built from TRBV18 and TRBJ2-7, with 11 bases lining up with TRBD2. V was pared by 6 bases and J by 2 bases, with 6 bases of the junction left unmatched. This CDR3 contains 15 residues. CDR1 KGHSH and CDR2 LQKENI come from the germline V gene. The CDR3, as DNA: TGTGCCAGCTCCCTTACTAGCGGGAGTGCCTACGAGCAGTACTTC. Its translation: CASSLTSGSAYEQYF.

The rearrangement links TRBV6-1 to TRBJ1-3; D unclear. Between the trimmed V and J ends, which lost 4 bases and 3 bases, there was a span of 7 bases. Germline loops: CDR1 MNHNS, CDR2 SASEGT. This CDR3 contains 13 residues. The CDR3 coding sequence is TGTGCCAGCAGTGGCTGGTTTGGAAACACCATATATTTT. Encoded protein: CASSGWFGNTIYF.

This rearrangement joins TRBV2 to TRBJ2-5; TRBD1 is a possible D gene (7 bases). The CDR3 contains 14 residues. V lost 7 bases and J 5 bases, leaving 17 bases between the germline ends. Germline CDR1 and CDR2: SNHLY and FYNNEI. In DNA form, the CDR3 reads TGTGCCAGCAAACAGGGGACTGTCCTGGAGACCCAGTACTTC. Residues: CASKQGTVLETQYF.

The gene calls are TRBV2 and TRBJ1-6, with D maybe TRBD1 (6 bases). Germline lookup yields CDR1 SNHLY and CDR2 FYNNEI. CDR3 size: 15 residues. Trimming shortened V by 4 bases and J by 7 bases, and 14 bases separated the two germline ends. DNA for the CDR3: TGTGCCAGCAGTGGGGAACAGGGTTGGAATTCACCCCTCCACTTT. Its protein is CASSGEQGWNSPLHF.

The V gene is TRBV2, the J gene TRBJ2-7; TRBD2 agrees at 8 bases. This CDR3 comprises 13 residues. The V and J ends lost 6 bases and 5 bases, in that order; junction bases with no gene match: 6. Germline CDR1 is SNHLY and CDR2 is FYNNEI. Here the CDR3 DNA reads TGTGCCAGCAGAGCCGGGACTAGTGACGAGCAGTACTTC. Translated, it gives CASRAGTSDEQYF.

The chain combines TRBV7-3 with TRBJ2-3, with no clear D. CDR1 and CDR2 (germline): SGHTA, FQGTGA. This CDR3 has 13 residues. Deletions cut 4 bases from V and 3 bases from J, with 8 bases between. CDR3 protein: CASSSSGTDTQYF. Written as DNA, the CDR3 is TGTGCCAGCAGCTCCTCCGGGACAGATACGCAGTATTTT. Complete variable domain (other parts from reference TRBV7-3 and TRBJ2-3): GAGVSQTPSNKVTEKGKYVELRCDPISGHTALYWYRQSLGQGPEFLIYFQGTGAADDSGLPNDRFFAVRPEGSVSTLKIQRTERGDSAVYLCASSSSGTDTQYFGPGTRLTVL.

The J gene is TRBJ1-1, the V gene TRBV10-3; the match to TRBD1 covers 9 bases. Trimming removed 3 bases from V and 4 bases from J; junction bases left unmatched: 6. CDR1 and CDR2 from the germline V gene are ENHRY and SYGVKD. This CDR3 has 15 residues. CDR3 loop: CAISDQGQGITEAFF. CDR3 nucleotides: TGTGCCATCAGTGACCAAGGACAGGGGATCACTGAAGCTTTCTTT.

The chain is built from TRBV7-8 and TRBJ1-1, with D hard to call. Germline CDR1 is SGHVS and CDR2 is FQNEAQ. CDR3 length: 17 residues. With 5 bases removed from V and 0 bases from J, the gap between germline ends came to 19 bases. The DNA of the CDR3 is TGTGCCAGCAGCCCATTGGTGTCCGGAGAGATGAACACTGAAGCTTTCTTT. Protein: CASSPLVSGEMNTEAFF.

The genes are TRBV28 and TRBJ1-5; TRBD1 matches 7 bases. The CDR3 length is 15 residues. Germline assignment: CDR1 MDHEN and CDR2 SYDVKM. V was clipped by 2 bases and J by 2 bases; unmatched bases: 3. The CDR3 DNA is TGTGCCAGCAGTTTACCAGGGGGGGGCAATCAGCCCCAGCATTTT. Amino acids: CASSLPGGGNQPQHF. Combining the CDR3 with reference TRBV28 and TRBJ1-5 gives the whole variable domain DVKVTQSSRYLVKRTGEKVFLECVQDMDHENMFWYRQDPGLGLRLIYFSYDVKMKEKGDIPEGYSVSREKKERFSLILESASTNQTSMYLCASSLPGGGNQPQHFGDGTRLSIL.

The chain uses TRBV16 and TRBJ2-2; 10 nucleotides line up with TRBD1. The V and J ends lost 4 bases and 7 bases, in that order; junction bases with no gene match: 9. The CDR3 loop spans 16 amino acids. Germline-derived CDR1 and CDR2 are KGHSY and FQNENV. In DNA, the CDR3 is TGTGCCAGCAGCCTAGCTGGGACAGGGGATCACGGGGAGCTGTTTTTT. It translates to CASSLAGTGDHGELFF.

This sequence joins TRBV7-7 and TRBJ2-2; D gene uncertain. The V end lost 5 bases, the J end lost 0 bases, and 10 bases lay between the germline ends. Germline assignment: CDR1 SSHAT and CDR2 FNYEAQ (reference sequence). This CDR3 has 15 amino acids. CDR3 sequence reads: CASSPNAANTGELFF. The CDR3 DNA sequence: TGTGCCAGCAGCCCCAATGCGGCGAACACCGGGGAGCTGTTTTTT.

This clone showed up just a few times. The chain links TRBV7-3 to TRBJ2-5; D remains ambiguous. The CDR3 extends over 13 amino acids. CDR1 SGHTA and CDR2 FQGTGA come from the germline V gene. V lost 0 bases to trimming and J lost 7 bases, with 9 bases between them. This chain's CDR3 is CASSLTVPGTQYF. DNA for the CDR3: TGTGCCAGCAGCTTAACTGTCCCAGGGACCCAGTACTTC.

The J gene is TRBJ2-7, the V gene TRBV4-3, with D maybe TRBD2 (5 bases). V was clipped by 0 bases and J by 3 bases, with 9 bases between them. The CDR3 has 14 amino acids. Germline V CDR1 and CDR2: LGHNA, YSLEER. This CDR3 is CASSQDFRDYEQYF. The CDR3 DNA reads TGCGCCAGCAGCCAAGACTTCCGGGACTACGAGCAGTACTTC.

As DNA, the CDR3 is TGTGCCAGCAGGGACAGGAACACCGGGGAGCTGTTTTTT. It specifies CASRDRNTGELFF. The rearrangement uses TRBV6-1 and TRBJ2-2; D is possibly TRBD1 (6 bases). CDR1 is MNHNS, CDR2 SASEGT, per germline. Deletions cut 6 bases from V and 1 base from J, with 6 bases between. This CDR3 spans 13 amino acids.

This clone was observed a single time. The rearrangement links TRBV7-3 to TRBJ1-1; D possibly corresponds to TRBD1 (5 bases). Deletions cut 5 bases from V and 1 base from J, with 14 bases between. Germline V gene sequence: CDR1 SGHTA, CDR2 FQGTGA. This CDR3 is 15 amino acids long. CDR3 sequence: CASSPTGLRNTEAFF. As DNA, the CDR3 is TGTGCCAGCAGCCCGACGGGACTTAGGAACACTGAAGCTTTCTTT.

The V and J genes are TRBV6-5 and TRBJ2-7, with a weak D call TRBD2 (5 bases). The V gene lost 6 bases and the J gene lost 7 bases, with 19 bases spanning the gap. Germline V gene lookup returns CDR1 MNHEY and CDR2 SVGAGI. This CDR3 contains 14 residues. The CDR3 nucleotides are TGTGCCAGCAGGGCCAGAGTGGATTCGGGAGAGCAGTACTTC. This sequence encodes CASRARVDSGEQYF.

CDR3 in amino acids: CASMGTYPNEKLFF. CDR3 DNA: TGTGCCAGCATGGGGACATACCCGAATGAAAAACTGTTTTTT. The V call is TRBV6-1, the J call TRBJ1-4; perhaps TRBD1 as D (6 bases). Germline values: CDR1 MNHNS, CDR2 SASEGT. With 7 bases removed from V and 5 bases from J, the gap between germline ends came to 14 bases. The CDR3 is made up of 14 amino acids.

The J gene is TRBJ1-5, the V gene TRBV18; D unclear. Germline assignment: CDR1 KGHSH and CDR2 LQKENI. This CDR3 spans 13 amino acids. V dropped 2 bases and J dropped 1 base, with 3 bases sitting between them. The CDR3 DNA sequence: TGTGCCAGCTCACCAGAGAGCAATCAGCCCCAGCATTTT. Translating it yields CASSPESNQPQHF.

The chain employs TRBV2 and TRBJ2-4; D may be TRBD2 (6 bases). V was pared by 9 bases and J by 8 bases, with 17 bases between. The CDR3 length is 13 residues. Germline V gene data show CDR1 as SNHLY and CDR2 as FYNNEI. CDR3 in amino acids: CASGRETNDIQYF. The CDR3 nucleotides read TGTGCCAGTGGCCGGGAGACCAACGACATTCAGTACTTC.

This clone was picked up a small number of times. The CDR3 loop is CASSLRTITYEQYF. The CDR3 DNA is TGTGCCAGCAGCCTACGGACCATAACCTACGAGCAGTACTTC. The V and J genes are TRBV7-9 and TRBJ2-7; no definite D call. Germline lookup yields CDR1 SEHNR and CDR2 FQNEAQ (reference sequence). This CDR3 comprises 14 residues. Trimming removed 5 bases from V and 2 bases from J, with 13 bases in between.

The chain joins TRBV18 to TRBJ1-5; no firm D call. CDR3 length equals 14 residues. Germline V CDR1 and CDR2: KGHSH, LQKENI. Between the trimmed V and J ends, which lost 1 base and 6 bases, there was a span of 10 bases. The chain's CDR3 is CASSPRAGSQPQHF. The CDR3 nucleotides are TGTGCCAGCTCACCACGGGCGGGCTCTCAGCCCCAGCATTTT.

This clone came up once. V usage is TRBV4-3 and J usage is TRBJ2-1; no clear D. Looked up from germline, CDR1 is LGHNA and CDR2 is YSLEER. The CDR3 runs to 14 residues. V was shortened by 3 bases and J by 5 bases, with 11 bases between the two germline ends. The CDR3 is CASSQETENNEQFF. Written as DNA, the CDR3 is TGCGCCAGCAGCCAGGAAACAGAGAACAATGAGCAGTTCTTC.

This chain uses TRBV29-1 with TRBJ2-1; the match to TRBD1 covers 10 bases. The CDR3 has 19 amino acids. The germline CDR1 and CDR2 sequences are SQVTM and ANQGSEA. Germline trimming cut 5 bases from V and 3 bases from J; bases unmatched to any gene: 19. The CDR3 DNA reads TGCAGCGTTTACATCTCGTCCCGGGACAGGGGTTCGGTCTACAATGAGCAGTTCTTC. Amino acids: CSVYISSRDRGSVYNEQFF.

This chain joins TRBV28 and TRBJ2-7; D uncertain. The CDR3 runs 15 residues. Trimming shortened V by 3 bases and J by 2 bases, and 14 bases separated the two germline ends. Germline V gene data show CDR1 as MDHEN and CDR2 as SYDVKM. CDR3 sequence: CASSFITAPPYEQYF. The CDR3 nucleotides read TGTGCCAGCAGTTTCATCACAGCCCCCCCCTACGAGCAGTACTTC.

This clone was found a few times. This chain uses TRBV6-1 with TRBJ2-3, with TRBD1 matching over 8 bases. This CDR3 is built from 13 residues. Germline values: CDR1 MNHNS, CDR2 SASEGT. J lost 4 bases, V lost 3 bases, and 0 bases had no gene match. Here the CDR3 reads CASSEDRADTQYF. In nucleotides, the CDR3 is TGTGCCAGCAGTGAGGACAGGGCAGATACGCAGTATTTT.

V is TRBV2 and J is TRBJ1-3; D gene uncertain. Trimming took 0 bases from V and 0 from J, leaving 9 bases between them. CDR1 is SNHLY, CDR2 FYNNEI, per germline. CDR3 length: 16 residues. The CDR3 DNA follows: TGTGCCAGCAGTGAAGCCTTGGCAGACTCTGGAAACACCATATATTTT. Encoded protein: CASSEALADSGNTIYF.

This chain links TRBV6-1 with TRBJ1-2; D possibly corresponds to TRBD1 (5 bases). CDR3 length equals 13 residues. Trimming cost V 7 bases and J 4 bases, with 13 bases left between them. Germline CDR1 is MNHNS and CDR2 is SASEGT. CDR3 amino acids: CASKTRDSYGYTF. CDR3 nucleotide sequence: TGTGCCAGCAAAACCAGGGACTCCTATGGCTACACCTTC.